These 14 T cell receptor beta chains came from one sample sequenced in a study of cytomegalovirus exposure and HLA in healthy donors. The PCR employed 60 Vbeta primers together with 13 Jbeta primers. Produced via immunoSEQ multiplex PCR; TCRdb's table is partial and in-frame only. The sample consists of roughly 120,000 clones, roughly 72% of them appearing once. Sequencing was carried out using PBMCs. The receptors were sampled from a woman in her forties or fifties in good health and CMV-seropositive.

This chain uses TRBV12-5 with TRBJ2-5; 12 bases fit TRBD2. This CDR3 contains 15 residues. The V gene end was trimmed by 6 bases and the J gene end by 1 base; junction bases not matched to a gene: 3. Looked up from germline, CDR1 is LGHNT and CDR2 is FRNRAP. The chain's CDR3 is CASGKTSGGQETQYF. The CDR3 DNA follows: TGTGCTAGTGGGAAGACTAGCGGGGGCCAAGAGACCCAGTACTTC.

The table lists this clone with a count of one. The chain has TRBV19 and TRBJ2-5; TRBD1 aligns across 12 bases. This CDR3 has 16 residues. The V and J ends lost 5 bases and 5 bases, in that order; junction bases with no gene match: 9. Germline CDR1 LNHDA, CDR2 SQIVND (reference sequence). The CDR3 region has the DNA TGTGCCAGTAGTGCCACCGGGACAGGGGGCAGTGAGACCCAGTACTTC. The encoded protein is CASSATGTGGSETQYF.

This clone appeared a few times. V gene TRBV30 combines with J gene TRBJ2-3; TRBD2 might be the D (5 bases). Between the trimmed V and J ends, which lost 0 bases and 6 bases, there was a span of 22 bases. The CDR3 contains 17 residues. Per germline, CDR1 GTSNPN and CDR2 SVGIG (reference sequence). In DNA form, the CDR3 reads TGTGCCTGGAGTGTACCCCCTACCCTCCGACGGAGGGATACGCAGTATTTT. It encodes CAWSVPPTLRRRDTQYF.

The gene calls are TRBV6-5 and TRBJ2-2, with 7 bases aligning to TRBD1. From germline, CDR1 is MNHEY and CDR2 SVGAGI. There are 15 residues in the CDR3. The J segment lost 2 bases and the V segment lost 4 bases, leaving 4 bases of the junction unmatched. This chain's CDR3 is CASSWDSINTGELFF. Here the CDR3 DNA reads TGTGCCAGCAGTTGGGACAGCATTAACACCGGGGAGCTGTTTTTT.

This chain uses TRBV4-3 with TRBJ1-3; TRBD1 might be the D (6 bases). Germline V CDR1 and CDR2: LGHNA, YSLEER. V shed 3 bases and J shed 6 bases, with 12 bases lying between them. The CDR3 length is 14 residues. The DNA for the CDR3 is TGCGCCAGCAGCCAGGGCGGGGGCGTAAACACCATATATTTT. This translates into CASSQGGGVNTIYF.

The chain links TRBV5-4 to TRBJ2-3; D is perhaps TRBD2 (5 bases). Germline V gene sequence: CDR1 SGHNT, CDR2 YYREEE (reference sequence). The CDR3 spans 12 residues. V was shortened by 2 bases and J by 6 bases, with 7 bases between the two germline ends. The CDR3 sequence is CASSFSDDTQYF. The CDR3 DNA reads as TGTGCCAGCAGCTTTAGCGACGATACGCAGTATTTT.

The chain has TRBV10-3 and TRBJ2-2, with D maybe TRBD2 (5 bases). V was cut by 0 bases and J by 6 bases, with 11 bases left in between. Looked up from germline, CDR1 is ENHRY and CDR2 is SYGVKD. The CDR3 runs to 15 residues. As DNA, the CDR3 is TGTGCCATCAGTGAGTCGACTCGGGGATCCGGGGAGCTGTTTTTT. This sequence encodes CAISESTRGSGELFF.

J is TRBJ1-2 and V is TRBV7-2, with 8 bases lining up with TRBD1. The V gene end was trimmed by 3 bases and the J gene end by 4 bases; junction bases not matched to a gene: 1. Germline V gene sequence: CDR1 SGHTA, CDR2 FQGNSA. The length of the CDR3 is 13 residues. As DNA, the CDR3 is TGTGCCAGCAGCTTGGGACAGGTCTATGGCTACACCTTC. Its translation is CASSLGQVYGYTF.

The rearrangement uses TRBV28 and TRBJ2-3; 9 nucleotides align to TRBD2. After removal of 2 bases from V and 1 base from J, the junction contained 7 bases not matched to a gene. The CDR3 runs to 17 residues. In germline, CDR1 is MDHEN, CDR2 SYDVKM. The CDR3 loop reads CASSLPPRTSGTDTQYF. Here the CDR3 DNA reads TGTGCCAGCAGTTTACCCCCCCGGACTAGCGGCACAGATACGCAGTATTTT.

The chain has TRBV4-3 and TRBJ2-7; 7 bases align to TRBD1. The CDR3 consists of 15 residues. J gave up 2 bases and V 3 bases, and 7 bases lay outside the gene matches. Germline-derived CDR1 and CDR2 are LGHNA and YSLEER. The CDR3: CASSQQRQGPYEQYF. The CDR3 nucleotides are TGCGCCAGCAGCCAGCAAAGACAGGGCCCCTACGAGCAGTACTTC.

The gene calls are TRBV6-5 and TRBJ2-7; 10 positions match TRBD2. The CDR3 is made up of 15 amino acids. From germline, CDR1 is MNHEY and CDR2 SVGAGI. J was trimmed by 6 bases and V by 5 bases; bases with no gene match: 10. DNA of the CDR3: TGTGCCAGCAGTCGTATTAGGACTAGCGGCCTCGAGCAGTACTTC. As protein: CASSRIRTSGLEQYF.

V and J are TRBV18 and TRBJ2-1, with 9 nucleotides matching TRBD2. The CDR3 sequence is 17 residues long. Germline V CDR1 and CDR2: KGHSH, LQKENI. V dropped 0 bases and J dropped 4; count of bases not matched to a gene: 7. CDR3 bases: TGTGCCAGCTCACCACCGTATGCGACTAGCGGATACAATGAGCAGTTCTTC. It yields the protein CASSPPYATSGYNEQFF.

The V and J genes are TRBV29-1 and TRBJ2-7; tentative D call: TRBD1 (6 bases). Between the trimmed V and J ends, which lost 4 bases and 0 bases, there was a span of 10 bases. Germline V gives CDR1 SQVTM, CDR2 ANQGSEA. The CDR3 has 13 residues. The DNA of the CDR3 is TGCAGCGTTGTCTGGGACAACTCCTACGAGCAGTACTTC. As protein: CSVVWDNSYEQYF.

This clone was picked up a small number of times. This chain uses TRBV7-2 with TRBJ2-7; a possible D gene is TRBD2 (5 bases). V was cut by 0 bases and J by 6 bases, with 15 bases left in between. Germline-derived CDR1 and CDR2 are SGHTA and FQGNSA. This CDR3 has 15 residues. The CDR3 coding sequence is TGTGCCAGCAGCTTAGCAGTCGGGGTGACGATCGAGCAGTACTTC. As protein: CASSLAVGVTIEQYF.